The subject of this entry is one T cell receptor beta chain. Its antigen is undetermined. TCRdb redid the calling of the 5' RACE reads with MiXCR, one entry per CDR3 protein. The repertoire holds a few hundred thousand distinct CDR3 sequences, with 20% to 25% as singletons. The germline V gene has CDR1 DFQATT and CDR2 SNEGSKA (reference sequence). Trimming at V came to 5 bases and at J to 4 bases, leaving 7 bases not matched to a gene. CDR3 length: 14 amino acids. This specimen belongs to a study of T-cell memory formation after mild COVID-19. General study findings and limits: Second-wave clones with a day 37 peak had unconfirmed SARS-CoV-2 specificity.

This clonotype was obtained from a man aged 18 to 29 who had mild COVID-19 (a few samples of this study predate the infection). Cell type and time point are not known. The genes are TRBV20-1 and TRBJ2-3; the match to TRBD2 covers 9 bases. The sample comprised PBMCs or a T cell subset sorted from them (not recorded which). CDR3 in amino acids: CSAPSSGGSDTQYF. For the CDR3, the DNA is TGCAGTGCTCCTAGTAGCGGGGGATCAGATACGCAGTATTTT.